The 24 T cell receptor beta chains in this list originate from one sample, sequenced in a study of response to subunit inactivated influenza vaccine. TCRdb re-analysed the RT-PCR reads in MiXCR, keeping a single row per CDR3 protein. The sample consists of some 600,000 distinct CDR3 sequences, 13% to 15% of them appearing once. Sequencing used PBMCs from blood, obtained approximately 15 days before vaccination. These receptors all stem from a man aged 45-60 years who received an inactivated influenza vaccine.

This clonotype occurred many times. DNA of the CDR3: TGCGCCAGCAGCTTGGCTACCGCAGATACGCAGTATTTT. Translated, it gives CASSLATADTQYF. V gene TRBV5-1 combines with J gene TRBJ2-3; D call uncertain. V lost 0 bases and J 4 bases, leaving 6 bases between the germline ends. From germline, CDR1 is SGHRS and CDR2 YFSETQ. The CDR3 runs 13 residues.

The chain is built from TRBV4-3 and TRBJ2-4; D gene unclear. The germline V gene encodes CDR1 LGHNA and CDR2 YSLEER. Trimming took 0 bases from V and 0 from J, leaving 6 bases between them. CDR3 length: 15 amino acids. For the CDR3, the DNA is TGCGCCAGCAGCCAAGACTACCTAGCCAAAAACATTCAGTACTTC. Translated: CASSQDYLAKNIQYF.

In its sample, this clonotype was seen a few times. The rearrangement joins TRBV20-1 to TRBJ2-1, with 7 positions matching TRBD2. The CDR3 is 20 amino acids. The ends lost 5 bases at V and 0 bases at J; junction bases unmatched: 22. Germline V gives CDR1 DFQATT, CDR2 SNEGSKA (reference sequence). The CDR3 reads CSAPAPIGTTHPSSYNEQFF. The CDR3 nucleotides are TGCAGTGCTCCAGCCCCTATCGGGACTACCCATCCTAGCTCCTACAATGAGCAGTTCTTC.

About this clonotype: One end of the junction varies from germline; a read error may be responsible. The rearrangement joins TRBV9 to TRBJ2-1; TRBD2 agrees at 11 bases. Per germline, CDR1 SGDLS and CDR2 YYNGEE. The CDR3 is made up of 15 amino acids. CDR3 in DNA: TGTACCAGCAGCACCCTTAGCGGGGGGGCCGGGGAGCAGTTCTTC. It codes for CTSSTLSGGAGEQFF.

The chain joins TRBV2 to TRBJ2-1; D call uncertain. CDR3 size: 13 residues. Trimming shortened V by 7 bases and J by 3 bases, and 10 bases separated the two germline ends. Germline values: CDR1 SNHLY, CDR2 FYNNEI. The CDR3 protein is CASTLTYYNEQFF. DNA of the CDR3: TGTGCCAGCACCCTTACTTACTACAATGAGCAGTTCTTC.

This clonotype was counted between two and nine times. The CDR3 DNA reads as TGCAGTGCTAGGTGGGGACTAGCAACTTCCTCTAATGAGCAGTTCTTC. This sequence encodes CSARWGLATSSNEQFF. The chain links TRBV20-1 to TRBJ2-1; 9 bases map to TRBD2. Trimming at V came to 3 bases and at J to 7 bases, leaving 13 bases not matched to a gene. The CDR3 is 16 amino acids. CDR1 and CDR2 (germline): DFQATT, SNEGSKA (reference sequence).

The J gene is TRBJ1-5, the V gene TRBV4-1, with 7 nucleotides matching TRBD1. The CDR3 runs to 15 residues. The V gene's germline CDR1 is MGHRA and CDR2 YSYEKL. V was clipped by 1 base and J by 2 bases; unmatched bases: 2. This CDR3 is CASSQAQGGNQPQHF. The CDR3 nucleotides are TGCGCCAGCAGCCAAGCCCAGGGGGGCAATCAGCCCCAGCATTTT.

This clonotype has a handful of counts. V usage is TRBV7-2 and J usage is TRBJ2-1, with D possibly being TRBD2 (6 bases). CDR3 length: 16 amino acids. V was pared by 0 bases and J by 9 bases, with 18 bases between. Per germline, CDR1 SGHTA and CDR2 FQGNSA. CDR3 region: CASSLAFGGRSTEQFF. The CDR3 nucleotides read TGTGCCAGCAGCTTAGCGTTCGGTGGGAGGTCCACTGAGCAGTTCTTC.

This clonotype was recorded a few times. V gene TRBV20-1 combines with J gene TRBJ1-4; D is uncertain. V gave up 1 base and J gave up 7 bases, with 10 bases separating them. CDR1 and CDR2 from the germline V gene are DFQATT and SNEGSKA (reference sequence). The CDR3 consists of 13 residues. The CDR3 sequence: CSARARTAEKLFF. CDR3 sequence (DNA): TGCAGTGCTAGAGCGCGGACGGCTGAAAAACTGTTTTTT.

This clonotype was seen repeatedly, ten times or more. The chain has TRBV5-1 and TRBJ1-1; D unresolved. CDR3 length: 14 residues. The V end lost 0 bases, the J end lost 1 base, and 7 bases lay between the germline ends. In germline, CDR1 is SGHRS, CDR2 YFSETQ. The CDR3 loop reads CASSLAGENTEAFF. Written as DNA, the CDR3 is TGCGCCAGCAGCTTGGCTGGGGAGAACACTGAAGCTTTCTTT.

The chain carries TRBV12-3 or TRBV12-4 and TRBJ1-6; D perhaps matches TRBD1 (5 bases). The CDR3 contains 18 residues. The V and J ends lost 3 bases and 7 bases respectively, with 22 bases between them. For the CDR3, the DNA is TGTGCCAGCAGTTTCGATCATGCTACAGGCTTCAGGAATTCACCCCTCCACTTT. Protein product: CASSFDHATGFRNSPLHF.

The chain carries TRBV29-1 and TRBJ2-1, with 12 bases matching TRBD1. The germline CDR1 and CDR2 sequences are SQVTM and ANQGSEA. J lost 9 bases, V lost 7 bases, and 7 bases had no gene match. This CDR3 spans 13 amino acids. CDR3 DNA: TGCAGCGCCGAGGGGGACAGGGGGCCTGAGCAGTTCTTC. This sequence encodes CSAEGDRGPEQFF.

Many counts were recorded for this clonotype. The chain is built from TRBV5-1 and TRBJ1-5; 7 bases match TRBD1. V lost 0 bases to trimming and J lost 4 bases; unmatched junction nucleotides: 7. This CDR3 region has 16 residues. Germline CDR1 is SGHRS and CDR2 is YFSETQ. CDR3 amino acids: CASSLGAGGANQPQHF. As DNA, the CDR3 is TGCGCCAGCAGCTTGGGGGCAGGGGGTGCTAATCAGCCCCAGCATTTT.

This clonotype has a count of ten or more. V usage is TRBV4-3 and J usage is TRBJ2-1; 7 nucleotides match TRBD2. The CDR3 consists of 18 residues. V lost 0 bases, J lost 3 bases, and 11 bases stayed unmatched. Germline V gene sequence: CDR1 LGHNA, CDR2 YSLEER. CDR3 loop: CASSQDWVGRENYNEQFF. The CDR3 DNA is TGCGCCAGCAGCCAAGATTGGGTGGGGCGGGAGAACTACAATGAGCAGTTCTTC.

A few counts support this clonotype. The chain employs TRBV29-1 and TRBJ2-5; unclear D gene. V shed 3 bases and J shed 11 bases, with 16 bases lying between them. The CDR3 contains 12 residues. Germline-derived CDR1 and CDR2 are SQVTM and ANQGSEA. The CDR3: CSVDGAAGDQYF. The CDR3 coding sequence is TGCAGCGTTGATGGTGCGGCCGGCGATCAGTACTTC. Looking up the rest from reference TRBV29-1 and TRBJ2-5 gives the full variable domain: SAVISQKPSRDICQRGTSLTIQCQVDSQVTMMFWYRQQPGQSLTLIATANQGSEATYESGFVIDKFPISRPNLTFSTLTVSNMSPEDSSIYLCSVDGAAGDQYFGPGTRLLVL.

This clonotype was counted a few times. The chain uses TRBV2 and TRBJ2-7; 8 bases agree with TRBD1. The CDR3 has 14 amino acids. Looked up from germline, CDR1 is SNHLY and CDR2 is FYNNEI. Trimming took 1 base from V and 5 from J; bases not matched to a gene: 4. This CDR3 is CASSEDRTGHEQYF. DNA for the CDR3: TGTGCCAGCAGTGAAGATCGGACAGGGCACGAGCAGTACTTC.

The rearrangement links TRBV19 to TRBJ2-7; D ambiguous. Germline values: CDR1 LNHDA, CDR2 SQIVND (reference sequence). The CDR3 consists of 13 residues. Trimming took 0 bases from V and 3 from J, leaving 6 bases between them. The CDR3 DNA reads TGTGCCAGTAGTATAGACAGATACTACGAGCAGTACTTC. Protein: CASSIDRYYEQYF.

The V call is TRBV10-3, the J call TRBJ2-5; perhaps TRBD2 as D (6 bases). CDR3 length: 14 residues. Per germline, CDR1 ENHRY and CDR2 SYGVKD. The ends were cut back, 2 bases at V and 2 bases at J, with 9 bases in the middle. CDR3 nucleotide sequence: TGTGCCATCAGTGAGGGGAGGACACAAGAGACCCAGTACTTC. Translated, it gives CAISEGRTQETQYF.

A word on this clonotype: An end of the junction differs from the germline gene, which may be a read error. J is TRBJ1-2 and V is TRBV7-2; 9 bases match TRBD1. Germline V lookup: CDR1 SGHTA, CDR2 FQGNSA. CDR3 length: 17 residues. The CDR3 reads CASSLVGTGPTNHGYTF. CDR3 nucleotide sequence: TGTGCCAGCAGCTTAGTTGGGACAGGGCCGACTAACCATGGCTACACCTTC. The full variable domain, its missing parts supplied by reference TRBV7-2 and TRBJ1-2, is GAGVSQSPSNKVTEKGKDVELRCDPISGHTALYWYRQSLGQGLEFLIYFQGNSAPDKSGLPSDRFSAERTGGSVSTLTIQRTQQEDSAVYLCASSLVGTGPTNHGYTFGSGTRLTVV.

This clonotype was seen a handful of times. The CDR3 region is CASSSPTTYEQYF. CDR3 DNA sequence: TGTGCCAGCAGTTCGCCGACAACCTACGAGCAGTACTTC. The V and J genes are TRBV28 and TRBJ2-7; unclear D gene. CDR1 and CDR2 from the germline V gene are MDHEN and SYDVKM. The length of the CDR3 is 13 residues. V was trimmed by 4 bases and J by 2 bases, leaving 9 bases between them.

This clonotype was seen more than once but under ten times. The rearrangement joins TRBV6-5 to TRBJ2-3; unclear D gene. The CDR3 runs to 15 residues. The germline CDR1 and CDR2 sequences are MNHEY and SVGAGI. Trimming pared 4 bases from V and 2 bases from J, leaving 13 bases between. CDR3 in DNA: TGTGCCAGCAGTTCCACGGACGGTATCACAGATACGCAGTATTTT. The encoded protein is CASSSTDGITDTQYF.

This clonotype showed up just a few times. V and J are TRBV6-4 and TRBJ1-4; D remains ambiguous. Trimming removed 6 bases from V and 7 bases from J, with 12 bases in between. There are 13 residues in the CDR3. Germline-derived CDR1 and CDR2 are MRHNA and SNTAGT. The CDR3 here is CASRNVRGEKLFF. The CDR3 DNA is TGTGCCAGCAGGAATGTTCGGGGTGAAAAACTGTTTTTT.

This clonotype was recorded a few times. The chain joins TRBV5-1 to TRBJ2-5; D might be TRBD2 (6 bases). The CDR3 consists of 16 residues. Trimming left V 4 bases short and J 0 bases short, with 16 bases between. Germline V gene lookup returns CDR1 SGHRS and CDR2 YFSETQ. CDR3 in DNA: TGCGCCAGCAGCCCCGGAGGGCGGTGGGACCAAGAGACCCAGTACTTC. This codes for CASSPGGRWDQETQYF.

This clonotype was observed at least ten times. The chain links TRBV27 to TRBJ2-7; TRBD2 is a possible D gene (6 bases). This CDR3 is built from 14 residues. CDR1 is MNHEY, CDR2 SMNVEV, per germline (reference sequence). Trimming shortened V by 1 base and J by 3 bases, and 10 bases separated the two germline ends. The CDR3 loop is CASSLLGTVYEQYF. Written as DNA, the CDR3 is TGTGCCAGCAGTTTATTAGGGACTGTCTACGAGCAGTACTTC.